This T cell receptor (beta chain) was found in a study of Graves' ophthalmopathy and Graves' hyperthyroidism. General observations from the study: Ophthalmopathy progression cases were predicted by the model with approximately 66% sensitivity and 72% to 80% specificity. Also, most clonotypes expanded in the thyroid above 0.001 frequency appeared in blood.

Trimming stripped 4 bases from V and 3 bases from J, with 9 bases between. The CDR3 totals 13 residues. Germline V gene data show CDR1 as KGHSH and CDR2 as LQKENI. Moderate-to-severe activity, CAS ≥3, NOSPECS ≥4 and duration under 3 months were recorded for donors with ophthalmopathy. It was on clinical symptoms, serum thyroxine, TRAb, thyroid ultrasound and orbital computed tomography that diagnosis relied. This clonotype was seen a few times. No antigen is known for it. The authors amplified TCR beta CDR3 regions, and they did so from RNA transcripts for repertoire sequencing. First-round RT-PCR relied on HTBI primers, and a second-round multiplex PCR came next. Using its own MiXCR run on the multiplex PCR reads, TCRdb lists one record per CDR3 protein. The sample records almost 750,000 distinct CDR3 sequences, 40% being singletons.

Sequences were obtained from peripheral blood. V usage is TRBV18 and J usage is TRBJ1-1; possibly TRBD1 for D (5 bases). The receptor comes from an adult man with Graves' ophthalmopathy. The CDR3 sequence is CASSQGGDTEAFF. The DNA of the CDR3 is TGTGCCAGCTCACAAGGAGGGGACACTGAAGCTTTCTTT.